The next 27 T cell receptor beta chains were all read from a single sample in a study of cytomegalovirus exposure and HLA in healthy donors. With 60 Vbeta and 13 Jbeta primers, the PCR was carried out. Using immunoSEQ multiplex PCR, the repertoire was profiled, and TCRdb retains in-frame clones only, with some absent. The data show fewer than 95,000 clones, 75% to 85% seen once. Sequences were obtained from PBMCs. The receptors originated from a man aged 18-30 years in good health and CMV-seronegative.

The V call is TRBV11-2, the J call TRBJ1-1, with D possibly being TRBD1 (5 bases). Trimming pared 0 bases from V and 3 bases from J, leaving 11 bases between. The CDR3 sequence is 15 residues long. CDR1 and CDR2 (germline): SGHAT, FQNNGV. The CDR3: CASSLEAGSHTEAFF. DNA for the CDR3: TGTGCCAGCAGCTTAGAGGCAGGGTCACACACTGAAGCTTTCTTT.

This sequence joins TRBV11-2 and TRBJ2-2; TRBD2 might be the D (6 bases). Germline V gene data show CDR1 as SGHAT and CDR2 as FQNNGV. V was trimmed by 0 bases and J by 1 base, leaving 15 bases between them. This CDR3 contains 18 residues. The CDR3 here is CASSLDPGLAMNTGELFF. In nucleotides, the CDR3 is TGTGCCAGCAGCTTAGATCCCGGGCTAGCGATGAACACCGGGGAGCTGTTTTTT.

The chain has TRBV9 and TRBJ2-5, with a weak D call TRBD2 (5 bases). Germline V CDR1 and CDR2: SGDLS, YYNGEE. The CDR3 consists of 15 residues. The V end was cut by 2 bases, the J end by 5 bases, with 16 bases between. CDR3 coding DNA: TGTGCCAGCAGCGTCGGGGTAGGGCTGGGTGAGACCCAGTACTTC. It yields the protein CASSVGVGLGETQYF. The full variable domain, rest sourced from reference TRBV9 and TRBJ2-5, is DSGVTQTPKHLITATGQRVTLRCSPRSGDLSVYWYQQSLDQGLQFLIQYYNGEERAKGNILERFSAQQFPDLHSELNLSSLELGDSALYFCASSVGVGLGETQYFGPGTRLLVL.

The chain employs TRBV29-1 and TRBJ1-5, with TRBD1 identical over 7 bases. Germline V CDR1 and CDR2: SQVTM, ANQGSEA. The CDR3 runs 14 residues. J lost 4 bases, V lost 4 bases, and 7 bases had no gene match. The CDR3 loop is CSVVFTGDNQPQHF. In DNA form, the CDR3 reads TGCAGCGTTGTTTTTACAGGGGATAATCAGCCCCAGCATTTT.

This clone was counted a few times. The genes are TRBV25-1 and TRBJ1-1, with D hard to call. This CDR3 comprises 14 residues. Per the germline V gene, CDR1 is MGHDK and CDR2 is SYGVNS. V gave up 4 bases and J gave up 4 bases, with 13 bases separating them. DNA for the CDR3: TGTGCCAGCAGTGGCGACAAAGGTCCCACTGAAGCTTTCTTT. Translation: CASSGDKGPTEAFF. Complete variable domain (other parts from reference TRBV25-1 and TRBJ1-1): EADIYQTPRYLVIGTGKKITLECSQTMGHDKMYWYQQDPGMELHLIHYSYGVNSTEKGDLSSESTVSRIRTEHFPLTLESARPSHTSQYLCASSGDKGPTEAFFGQGTRLTVV.

This clone was counted a single time. V and J are TRBV2 and TRBJ2-7; D is unclear. CDR1 is SNHLY and CDR2 is FYNNEI in the germline V gene. Trimming removed 2 bases from V and 6 bases from J, with 14 bases in between. The CDR3 spans 14 residues. CDR3 region: CASSERIFGGEQYF. CDR3 DNA sequence: TGTGCCAGCAGTGAACGGATCTTTGGCGGCGAGCAGTACTTC.

The chain combines TRBV19 with TRBJ2-2; D ambiguous. There are 13 residues in the CDR3. In germline, CDR1 is LNHDA, CDR2 SQIVND (reference sequence). V lost 5 bases, J lost 3 bases, and 7 bases lay in between. The CDR3 is CASSAVHTGELFF. The CDR3 nucleotides read TGTGCCAGTAGTGCAGTACACACCGGGGAGCTGTTTTTT.

Many counts were recorded for this clone. The chain has TRBV5-6 and TRBJ1-2; D is perhaps TRBD1 (5 bases). Germline CDR1 reads SGHDT; CDR2 reads YYEEEE. The CDR3 length is 14 residues. With 0 bases removed from V and 2 bases from J, the gap between germline ends came to 8 bases. The CDR3 here is CASSLVPGNYGYTF. CDR3 nucleotides: TGTGCCAGCAGCTTGGTACCAGGGAACTATGGCTACACCTTC.

The chain uses TRBV28 and TRBJ2-5; 7 bases line up with TRBD2. V was clipped by 2 bases and J by 5 bases; unmatched bases: 8. Germline V gene sequence: CDR1 MDHEN, CDR2 SYDVKM. This CDR3 is 15 amino acids long. The CDR3 is CASSLRGLEMETQYF. The CDR3 DNA reads TGTGCCAGCAGTTTACGAGGACTAGAAATGGAGACCCAGTACTTC.

The chain joins TRBV9 to TRBJ2-3, with D maybe TRBD2 (7 bases). Trimming cost V 0 bases and J 2 bases, with 16 bases left between them. The CDR3 is 17 residues long. Germline V gene data show CDR1 as SGDLS and CDR2 as YYNGEE. CDR3 loop: CASSVERGGLLTDTQYF. CDR3 nucleotide sequence: TGTGCCAGCAGCGTAGAGAGGGGGGGCCTCCTCACAGATACGCAGTATTTT.

The rearrangement uses TRBV10-2 and TRBJ2-7; D may be TRBD2 (6 bases). Germline-derived CDR1 and CDR2 are WSHSY and SAAADI. V lost 6 bases and J lost 2, with 17 bases in between. This CDR3 comprises 15 residues. The CDR3 DNA reads as TGCGCCAGCAGGGGGGTGGGGGGAGAGGCCTACGAGCAGTACTTC. Translation: CASRGVGGEAYEQYF.

The gene calls are TRBV19 and TRBJ2-7; D may be TRBD2 (5 bases). Germline lookup yields CDR1 LNHDA and CDR2 SQIVND (reference sequence). V gave up 7 bases and J gave up 3 bases, with 10 bases separating them. The CDR3 consists of 12 residues. CDR3 in DNA: TGTGCCAGTACGGGGTCCAACTACGAGCAGTACTTC. It is translated as CASTGSNYEQYF.

The chain has TRBV6-5 and TRBJ2-5, with D hard to call. The CDR3 length is 15 residues. V was cut by 3 bases and J by 5 bases, with 16 bases left in between. Germline loops: CDR1 MNHEY, CDR2 SVGAGI. The CDR3 DNA sequence: TGTGCCAGCAGTTATTTCGTCGGTTTCGGGGAGACCCAGTACTTC. Translating gives CASSYFVGFGETQYF.

This sequence joins TRBV5-6 and TRBJ2-1; 9 bases agree with TRBD2. Losses at the gene ends were 1 base for V and 5 bases for J; bases not matched to a gene: 7. Germline CDR1 and CDR2: SGHDT and YYEEEE. This CDR3 comprises 16 residues. In nucleotides, the CDR3 is TGTGCCAGCAGCTTGATGGGTAGCGGGGGTAACAATGAGCAGTTCTTC. It encodes CASSLMGSGGNNEQFF.

The J gene is TRBJ1-6, the V gene TRBV27; TRBD1 aligns across 8 bases. This CDR3 contains 17 residues. V was pared by 5 bases and J by 3 bases, with 9 bases of the junction left unmatched. Germline V lookup: CDR1 MNHEY, CDR2 SMNVEV (reference sequence). The CDR3 nucleotides are TGTGCCAGCAGTGCTACGGGGACAGGAAACTATAATTCACCCCTCCACTTT. This sequence encodes CASSATGTGNYNSPLHF.

V gene TRBV5-1 combines with J gene TRBJ2-7; maybe TRBD2 (5 bases). Trimming removed 0 bases at V and 7 bases at J, with 11 bases between. CDR3 length: 13 amino acids. Germline V gives CDR1 SGHRS, CDR2 YFSETQ. This chain's CDR3 is CASSLGSREEQYF. DNA for the CDR3: TGCGCCAGCAGCTTGGGGTCGAGGGAAGAGCAGTACTTC.

This clone was found once. V and J are TRBV7-8 and TRBJ2-7; D is undetermined. The length of the CDR3 is 13 residues. Trimming left V 4 bases short and J 0 bases short, with 7 bases between. Germline CDR1 is SGHVS and CDR2 is FQNEAQ. The CDR3: CASSSTVSYEQYF. CDR3 nucleotide sequence: TGTGCCAGCAGCTCAACAGTCTCCTACGAGCAGTACTTC.

The chain uses TRBV7-2 and TRBJ2-1; 7 bases agree with TRBD2. The CDR3 consists of 14 residues. Germline CDR1 reads SGHTA; CDR2 reads FQGNSA. With 6 bases clipped from V and 8 bases from J, the junction kept 10 bases outside the gene matches. The CDR3 nucleotides are TGTGCCAGCAGGGCTAGGACTAGTATGGATGAGCAGTTCTTC. Translation: CASRARTSMDEQFF.

The DNA of the CDR3 is TGTGCCTGGAACCGGGGACTAGAGTACAATGAGCAGTTCTTC. Amino acid sequence: CAWNRGLEYNEQFF. The J gene is TRBJ2-1, the V gene TRBV30; 8 nucleotides agree with TRBD2. Per the germline V gene, CDR1 is GTSNPN and CDR2 is SVGIG (reference sequence). J gave up 4 bases and V 4 bases, and 6 bases lay outside the gene matches. CDR3 length: 14 residues.

The chain has TRBV6-1 and TRBJ2-3; D may be TRBD1 (5 bases). The ends were cut back, 0 bases at V and 4 bases at J, with 11 bases in the middle. The CDR3 consists of 15 residues. CDR1 and CDR2 from the germline V gene are MNHNS and SASEGT. The CDR3 region is CASSEAWGSADTQYF. The CDR3 DNA reads as TGTGCCAGCAGTGAAGCTTGGGGCAGCGCAGATACGCAGTATTTT.

This chain connects TRBV28 to TRBJ2-3; 8 nucleotides agree with TRBD2. With 9 bases clipped from V and 1 base from J, the junction kept 12 bases outside the gene matches. Germline-derived CDR1 and CDR2 are MDHEN and SYDVKM. This CDR3 is built from 16 residues. CDR3 DNA sequence: TGTGCCAGTTCCCTCGAAGCGGGGGTTGGCACAGATACGCAGTATTTT. Amino acid sequence: CASSLEAGVGTDTQYF.

V usage is TRBV6-1 and J usage is TRBJ2-5, with TRBD2 matching over 16 bases. The CDR3 loop spans 18 amino acids. The trim removed 1 base at V and 4 bases at J, leaving 6 bases unmatched. Germline-derived CDR1 and CDR2 are MNHNS and SASEGT. CDR3 region: CASSEGGLAGGMRETQYF. The CDR3 DNA reads as TGTGCCAGCAGTGAAGGGGGACTAGCGGGGGGGATGAGAGAGACCCAGTACTTC.

V gene TRBV6-1 combines with J gene TRBJ2-4; D is possibly TRBD1 (5 bases). The germline CDR1 and CDR2 sequences are MNHNS and SASEGT. Trimming removed 4 bases from V and 9 bases from J, with 22 bases in between. The CDR3 sequence is 16 residues long. This chain's CDR3 is CASSGQSQGFESIQYF. The CDR3 region has the DNA TGTGCCAGCAGTGGCCAGAGTCAGGGATTTGAGAGCATTCAGTACTTC.

The chain employs TRBV7-8 and TRBJ1-3; TRBD1 is a possible D gene (6 bases). V lost 5 bases and J lost 0, with 23 bases in between. CDR3 length equals 19 residues. The V gene's germline CDR1 is SGHVS and CDR2 FQNEAQ. The DNA for the CDR3 is TGTGCCAGCAGCCTCAAGGTCCCAGGGGCTAGTTCCTCTGGAAACACCATATATTTT. Its translation is CASSLKVPGASSSGNTIYF.

About this clone itself: Germline and junction disagree at one end, which may indicate a read error. The chain combines TRBV5-4 with TRBJ2-4; 7 nucleotides align to TRBD1. The V gene's germline CDR1 is SGHNT and CDR2 YYREEE (reference sequence). The CDR3 runs to 15 residues. The CDR3 nucleotides read TGTGCCAGCAGCCCACCGGGACAGCGGAAAAACACTCAGTACTTC. Its translation: CASSPPGQRKNTQYF.

The rearrangement uses TRBV2 and TRBJ1-4, with D hard to call. V lost 8 bases and J 8 bases, leaving 15 bases between the germline ends. Germline lookup yields CDR1 SNHLY and CDR2 FYNNEI. This CDR3 contains 13 residues. The CDR3 DNA follows: TGTGCCAGCTTTGAGCAGGTTAAGGAAAAACTGTTTTTT. It encodes CASFEQVKEKLFF.

This chain joins TRBV29-1 and TRBJ2-5; 9 bases match TRBD1. The CDR3 has 13 residues. Germline V gene data show CDR1 as SQVTM and CDR2 as ANQGSEA. Trimming removed 7 bases from V and 2 bases from J; junction bases left unmatched: 5. CDR3 DNA: TGCAGCGGCGGACAGGGGAATCAAGAGACCCAGTACTTC. Translating it yields CSGGQGNQETQYF.